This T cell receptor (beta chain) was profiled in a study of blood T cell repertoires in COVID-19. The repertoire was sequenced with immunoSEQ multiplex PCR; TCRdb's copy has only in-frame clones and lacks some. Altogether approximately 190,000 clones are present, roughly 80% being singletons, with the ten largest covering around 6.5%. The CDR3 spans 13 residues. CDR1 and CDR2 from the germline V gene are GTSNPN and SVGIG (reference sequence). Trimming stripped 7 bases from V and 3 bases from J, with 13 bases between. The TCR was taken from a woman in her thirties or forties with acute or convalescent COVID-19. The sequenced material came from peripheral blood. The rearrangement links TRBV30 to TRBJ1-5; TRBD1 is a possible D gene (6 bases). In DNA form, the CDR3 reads TGTGCCTACCGGACAGTGTTCAATCAGCCCCAGCATTTT. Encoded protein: CAYRTVFNQPQHF.